The entry that follows covers one T cell receptor (beta chain) sequence. In terms of age and location, participants ranged from about 18 to 95 years and lived in under 30 US areas. TCRdb keeps only in-frame clones here, not all; method: immunoSEQ multiplex PCR. The table shows about 220,000 clones, with around 88% occurring only once. This entry belongs to a study of blood T cell repertoires in COVID-19. About the research overall: There were acute and convalescent COVID-19 samples, and they came from the United States, Italy and Spain. T cells, B-cell-depleted T cells, or PBMCs supplied cDNA or gDNA.

The ends were cut back, 2 bases at V and 3 bases at J, with 13 bases in the middle. Germline lookup yields CDR1 SGHTA and CDR2 FQGNSA. The length of the CDR3 is 15 residues. Sequencing was done on a sample of PBMCs or T cells enriched from blood (not recorded which). The clonotype comes from a woman between 50 and 59 years old with acute COVID-19. The chain couples TRBV7-2 to TRBJ2-5; D is possibly TRBD1 (6 bases). CDR3 loop: CASSLRQGSKETQYF. The CDR3 DNA follows: TGTGCCAGCAGCTTACGGCAGGGGAGTAAAGAGACCCAGTACTTC.